This T cell receptor beta chain was sequenced during a study of blood T cell repertoires in COVID-19. This CDR3 is 14 amino acids long. V was clipped by 4 bases and J by 4 bases, with 11 bases between them. The germline gives CDR1 KGHSH, CDR2 LQKENI. Using immunoSEQ multiplex PCR, the repertoire was profiled, and TCRdb retains in-frame clones only, with some absent. The data contain 100,000 or so clones, over 75% of them seen just once; the ten biggest clones take up 3.8%. This clonotype was sampled from a man aged 55 to 69 with acute or convalescent COVID-19. What was sequenced was peripheral blood. The chain joins TRBV18 to TRBJ1-5; D gene uncertain. The CDR3 is CASSLGEKNQPQHF. Here the CDR3 DNA reads TGTGCCAGCTCACTGGGAGAGAAAAATCAGCCCCAGCATTTT.